A single sample is the source of the 6 T cell receptor beta chains below, sequenced in a study of T-cell memory formation after mild COVID-19. From the 5' RACE reads, TCRdb called clonotypes with MiXCR, one entry per CDR3 protein. The sample lists 95,000 to 120,000 distinct CDR3 sequences, about 20% occurring once. Sequenced input: PBMCs or a T cell subset sorted from them (not recorded which). These receptors came from a man aged 18 to 35 who had mild COVID-19 (a few samples of this study predate the infection). Cell type and time point are not known.

The CDR3 sequence is CASSLIPRDTQYF. In DNA form, the CDR3 reads TGTGCCAGCAGCCTCATCCCGCGGGATACGCAGTATTTT. The chain is built from TRBV27 and TRBJ2-3; D not resolved. The CDR3 has 13 amino acids. Germline CDR1 is MNHEY and CDR2 is SMNVEV (reference sequence). V lost 6 bases to trimming and J lost 6 bases, with 13 bases between them.

This clonotype has just a few counts. J is TRBJ1-2 and V is TRBV19; D uncertain. Trimming took off 3 bases at V and 8 bases at J, with 7 bases between the two ends. The CDR3 loop spans 11 amino acids. Germline loops: CDR1 LNHDA, CDR2 SQIVND (reference sequence). CDR3 region: CASSIPGGYTF. The CDR3 nucleotides read TGTGCCAGTAGTATTCCAGGAGGCTACACCTTC. Using reference TRBV19 and TRBJ1-2 for the parts outside the CDR3, the full variable domain is DGGITQSPKYLFRKEGQNVTLSCEQNLNHDAMYWYRQDPGQGLRLIYYSQIVNDFQKGDIAEGYSVSREKKESFPLTVTSAQKNPTAFYLCASSIPGGYTFGSGTRLTVV.

V gene TRBV7-2 combines with J gene TRBJ2-5, with D possibly matching TRBD2 (5 bases). Trimming removed 6 bases at V and 5 bases at J, with 19 bases between. Germline V lookup: CDR1 SGHTA, CDR2 FQGNSA. This CDR3 contains 15 residues. The CDR3 DNA reads as TGTGCCAGCAGTAGACTCAACAACGGAGGCGAGACCCAGTACTTC. This encodes CASSRLNNGGETQYF.

This clonotype has more than one count but fewer than ten. The gene calls are TRBV21-1 and TRBJ2-1; the table gives TRBD1 as D, unverified against the DNA. TRBV21-1 is classified as a pseudogene. The length of the CDR3 is 17 residues. Here the CDR3 reads CASSKFREGATNNEQFF. Written as DNA, the CDR3 is TGTGCCAGCAGCAAATTTAGGGAGGGGGCGACAAACAATGAGCAGTTCTTC.

This clonotype appeared a few times. The V call is TRBV7-2, the J call TRBJ2-3; TRBD1 or TRBD2 may be the D gene (5 bases each). Trimming removed 5 bases at V and 6 bases at J, with 18 bases between. The CDR3 totals 15 residues. Germline V gene sequence: CDR1 SGHTA, CDR2 FQGNSA. CDR3 DNA: TGTGCCAGCAGCCCCAGCCTGGGGGTGGTGGATACGCAGTATTTT. Encoded protein: CASSPSLGVVDTQYF.

J is TRBJ2-1 and V is TRBV5-6; D not certain. The length of the CDR3 is 14 residues. Germline V gene data show CDR1 as SGHDT and CDR2 as YYEEEE. Trimming removed 4 bases from V and 0 bases from J, with 8 bases in between. The CDR3 reads CASSPESSYNEQFF. CDR3 sequence (DNA): TGTGCCAGCAGCCCTGAGAGCTCCTACAATGAGCAGTTCTTC. Looking up the rest from reference TRBV5-6 and TRBJ2-1 gives the full variable domain: DAGVTQSPTHLIKTRGQQVTLRCSPKSGHDTVSWYQQALGQGPQFIFQYYEEEERQRGNFPDRFSGHQFPNYSSELNVNALLLGDSALYLCASSPESSYNEQFFGPGTRLTVL.